Shown below are 9 T cell receptor beta chains from a single sample sequenced in a study of CD8+ T cells in alopecia areata. cDNA serving as the sequencing template came from extracted, reverse transcribed RNA. TCRdb keeps only in-frame clones here, not all; method: immunoSEQ multiplex PCR. The sample contains about 270,000 clones, none of them singletons. Separation of pooled cutaneous lymph node cells was by sorting with CD4, CD8alpha, NKG2D, NKG2ACE and other markers. Sample: CD4+ T cells sorted from a lymph node. The receptors come from a C3H/HeJ mouse with alopecia areata. The MHC haplotype of the strain is H2-k.

Of note for this clone: These gene names are mouse names. The read falls 4 residues short of the CDR3 end, and the missing part is taken from the germline J gene. Different DNA sequences within this sample yield the same CDR3. This chain uses TRBV31 with TRBJ1-1, with a tentative D call TRBD1 (6 bases). CDR3 length equals 14 residues. V gave up 0 bases and J gave up 3 bases, with 11 bases separating them. Germline CDR1 is GKSSPN and CDR2 is SITVG. The part of the CDR3 DNA that was read is TGTGCCTGGAGTCTAGGGGGGGCGGACACA. It codes for CAWSLGGADT. The entire CDR3 protein is CAWSLGGADTEVFF.

A note on this clone: Germline and genes: mouse. CDR3 residues: CASSFWGKDTQYF. The DNA read from the CDR3 is TGTGCTAGCAGTTTCTGGGGGAAAGAC. The chain has TRBV29 and TRBJ2-5; TRBD2 agrees at 7 bases. The read terminates 4 residues ahead of where the CDR3 ends, so the germline J gene completes it. The germline V gene encodes CDR1 MSHET and CDR2 SYDVDS. There are 13 residues in the CDR3. The full variable domain, in which reference TRBV29 and TRBJ2-5 provide the parts outside the CDR3, is DMKVTQMPRYLIKRMGENVLLECGQDMSHETMYWYRQDPGLGLQLIYISYDVDSNSEGDIPKGYRVSRKKREHFSLILDSAKTNQTSVYFCASSFWGKDTQYFGPGTRLLVL.

Turning to this clone: These gene names are mouse names. Read coverage stops 4 residues before the CDR3 terminus; the germline J gene supplies the remainder. Other DNA sequences from this sample encode an identical CDR3 as well. The chain recombines TRBV13-2 with TRBJ2-3; 8 nucleotides align to TRBD1. Germline assignment: CDR1 NNHNN and CDR2 SYGAGS (reference sequence). The CDR3 sequence is 14 residues long. Germline trimming cut 2 bases from V and 2 bases from J; bases unmatched to any gene: 1. The CDR3 bases that were read are TGTGCCAGCGGTGACAGGGGGCTTGCAGAA. Protein sequence: CASGDRGLAE. In full, the CDR3 is CASGDRGLAETLYF.

Note on this clone: Gene names are the mouse ones. The read ends 4 residues early relative to the CDR3; the germline J gene fills the gap. This chain links TRBV13-3 with TRBJ2-5; 9 bases are a match to TRBD1. From germline, CDR1 is NNHDY and CDR2 SYVADS. The junction had 4 bases not matched to a gene; V was cut back by 2 bases and J by 0 bases. CDR3 length: 16 residues. CDR3 amino acids: CASSEDRGDNQDTQYF. The covered CDR3 bases are TGTGCCAGCAGTGAGGACAGGGGCGATAACCAAGAC.

The sample holds a few counts of this clone. Gene names refer to mouse genes. The CDR3 extends 4 residues past the end of the read, so its final part is completed from the germline J gene. V gene TRBV13-1 combines with J gene TRBJ1-2, with 7 bases matching TRBD1. Germline loops: CDR1 NSHNY, CDR2 SYGAGN. The V and J ends lost 6 bases and 4 bases, in that order; junction bases with no gene match: 6. CDR3 length: 13 residues. CDR3 loop: CASTKGAGSDYTF. CDR3 DNA, as far as it was read: TGTGCCAGCACTAAGGGGGCGGGCTCC.

Concerning this clone: The gene symbols are mouse symbols. Read data end 4 residues before the CDR3 end; the end is taken from the germline J gene. The V and J genes are TRBV13-1 and TRBJ2-1; perhaps TRBD1 as D (6 bases). The CDR3 has 15 amino acids. V lost 1 base and J lost 1, with 9 bases in between. CDR1 NSHNY and CDR2 SYGAGN come from the germline V gene. The CDR3 bases that were read are TGTGCCAGCAGTGATAAGGACAGAAACTATGCT. Amino acids: CASSDKDRNYA. The CDR3 as a whole reads CASSDKDRNYAEQFF.

Remarks on this clone: Genes and germline are mouse. The CDR3 is cut off 4 residues early in the read; its end comes from the germline J gene. The J gene is TRBJ2-3, the V gene TRBV19, with 8 bases lining up with TRBD2. CDR1 and CDR2 (germline): FNHDT, SITEND (reference sequence). Losses at the gene ends were 2 bases for V and 0 bases for J; bases not matched to a gene: 5. The CDR3 totals 16 residues. The CDR3 is CASSIRDWTSAETLYF. The sequenced CDR3 bases are TGTGCCAGCAGTATCCGGGACTGGACTAGTGCAGAA.

This clone was counted at least ten times. Mouse germline and gene names are used. The read terminates 4 residues before the CDR3 end, so the remaining end is supplied by the germline J gene. Within the sample, other DNA sequences also encode this same CDR3. The V and J genes are TRBV13-3 and TRBJ2-3, with 8 positions matching TRBD1. The germline V gene encodes CDR1 NNHDY and CDR2 SYVADS. This CDR3 has 14 residues. V was clipped by 2 bases and J by 3 bases; unmatched bases: 2. The DNA read from the CDR3 is TGTGCCAGCAGTGACAGGGGGCGAGCAGAA. It translates to CASSDRGRAE. The CDR3, in full, reads CASSDRGRAETLYF.

A remark on this clone: The gene names given are mouse names. The read stops 4 residues short of the end of the CDR3; the missing end is completed from the germline J gene. Other DNA sequences in the sample encode the same CDR3. The rearrangement links TRBV13-1 to TRBJ1-1; 7 bases match TRBD1. The CDR3 is made up of 12 amino acids. Germline V CDR1 and CDR2: NSHNY, SYGAGN. The CDR3 loop is CASSAGGTEVFF. The CDR3 bases that were read are TGTGCCAGCAGTGCAGGGGGGACA.